This T cell receptor (beta chain) was obtained from a study of T cells in Graves' hyperthyroidism and ophthalmopathy. Study background: At the time of initial diagnosis and before any treatment, peripheral blood was collected.

This clonotype was counted many times. The investigators amplified TCR beta CDR3 regions from RNA transcripts. First-round RT-PCR of the TCR CDR3 relied on the HTBI primer set. TCRdb redid the calling of the multiplex PCR reads with MiXCR, one entry per CDR3 protein. The sample consists of approximately 600,000 distinct CDR3 sequences, approximately 15% of them appearing once. The hyperthyroidism patients had all been newly diagnosed, and their disease duration was under 2 months. Their ages ranged from 18 to 65 years. Investigators excluded patients with uncontrolled infection, other autoimmune disease, pregnancy or lactation. Clinical symptoms, serum thyroxine, TRAb, thyroid ultrasound and orbital computed tomography established diagnosis. The CDR3 loop spans 15 amino acids. The germline gives CDR1 SNHLY, CDR2 FYNNEI. With V trimmed by 6 bases and J by 3 bases, 10 bases remained unmatched.

The sequenced material came from blood. This TCR derives from a woman younger than 45 with Graves' hyperthyroidism that later progressed to Graves' ophthalmopathy. The gene calls are TRBV2 and TRBJ2-7; 8 bases map to TRBD1. The CDR3 spells CASSHTGQGGYEQYF. The CDR3 DNA follows: TGTGCCAGCAGCCACACCGGACAGGGCGGCTACGAGCAGTACTTC.